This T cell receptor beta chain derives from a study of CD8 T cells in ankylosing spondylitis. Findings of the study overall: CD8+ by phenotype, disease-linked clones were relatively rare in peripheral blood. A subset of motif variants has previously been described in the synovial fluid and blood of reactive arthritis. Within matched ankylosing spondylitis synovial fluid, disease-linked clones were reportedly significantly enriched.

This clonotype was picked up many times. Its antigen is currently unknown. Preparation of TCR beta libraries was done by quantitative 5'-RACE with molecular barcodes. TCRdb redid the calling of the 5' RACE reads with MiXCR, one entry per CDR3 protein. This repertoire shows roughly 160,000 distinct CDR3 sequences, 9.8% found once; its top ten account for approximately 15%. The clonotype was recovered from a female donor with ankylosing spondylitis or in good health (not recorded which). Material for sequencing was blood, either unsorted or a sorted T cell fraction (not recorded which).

The CDR3 protein is CSVEDFKTSLDEQFF. The CDR3 nucleotides are TGCAGCGTTGAAGACTTTAAAACTAGCCTCGATGAGCAGTTCTTC. The chain links TRBV29-1 to TRBJ2-1, with D possibly being TRBD2 (6 bases). Trimming cost V 0 bases and J 8 bases, with 17 bases left between them. Germline loops: CDR1 SQVTM, CDR2 ANQGSEA. The CDR3 has 15 residues.